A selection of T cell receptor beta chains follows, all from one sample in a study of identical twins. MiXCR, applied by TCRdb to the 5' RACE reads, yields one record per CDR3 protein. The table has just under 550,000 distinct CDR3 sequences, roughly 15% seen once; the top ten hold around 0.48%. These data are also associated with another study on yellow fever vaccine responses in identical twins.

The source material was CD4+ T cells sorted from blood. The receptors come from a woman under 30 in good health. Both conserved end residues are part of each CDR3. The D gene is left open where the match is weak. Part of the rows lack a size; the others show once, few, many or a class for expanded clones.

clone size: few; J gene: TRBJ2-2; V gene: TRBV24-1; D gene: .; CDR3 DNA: TGTGCCACCAGTGTCCATTGGGGACCAGACGTAGGCGGGGAGCTGTTTTTT; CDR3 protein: CATSVHWGPDVGGELFF
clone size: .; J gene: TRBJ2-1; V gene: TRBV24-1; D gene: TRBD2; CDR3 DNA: TGTGCCACCAGTGACCCAAGCGGGGCGGGCAATGAGCAGTTCTTC; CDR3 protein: CATSDPSGAGNEQFF
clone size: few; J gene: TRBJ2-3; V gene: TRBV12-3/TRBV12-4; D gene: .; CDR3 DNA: TGTGCCAGCAGGTGGGGTAGCATGGATACGCAGTATTTT; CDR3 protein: CASRWGSMDTQYF
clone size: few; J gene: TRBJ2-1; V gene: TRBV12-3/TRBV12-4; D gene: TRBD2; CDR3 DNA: TGTGCCAGCTGCTTTAGCGGGAGCTCCTACAATGAGCAGTTCTTC; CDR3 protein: CASCFSGSSYNEQFF
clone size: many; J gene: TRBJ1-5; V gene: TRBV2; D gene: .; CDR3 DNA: TGTGCCAGCAACCCAGGGGAACAGCCCCAGCATTTT; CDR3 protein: CASNPGEQPQHF
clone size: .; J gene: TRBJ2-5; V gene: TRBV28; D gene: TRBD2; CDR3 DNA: TGTGCCAGCAGATCTCTAGCGGGGGGGTTGACCCAGTACTTC; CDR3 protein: CASRSLAGGLTQYF
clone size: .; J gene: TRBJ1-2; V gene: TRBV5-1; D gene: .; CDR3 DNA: TGCGCCAGCAGCTTGGACCGAAATTCCTTTTATGGCTACACCTTC; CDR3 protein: CASSLDRNSFYGYTF
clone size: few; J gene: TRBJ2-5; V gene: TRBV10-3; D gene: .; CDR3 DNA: TGTGCCATCAGTGAGTCATCTTCCGGGACCCAGTACTTC; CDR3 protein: CAISESSSGTQYF
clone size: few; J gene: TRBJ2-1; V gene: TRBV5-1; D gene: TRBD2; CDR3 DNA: TGCGCCAGCAGCTTGGTTAGCGGGAGCGCCTACAATGAGCAGTTCTTC; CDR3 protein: CASSLVSGSAYNEQFF
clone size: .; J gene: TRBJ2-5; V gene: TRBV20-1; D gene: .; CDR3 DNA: TGCAGTGCTAGTAACCGGGACGGAAGAGAGACCCAGTACTTC; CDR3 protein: CSASNRDGRETQYF
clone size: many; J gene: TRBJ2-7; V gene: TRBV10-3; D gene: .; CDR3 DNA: TGTGCCATCAGTGCTGCAGCCGAGGGATCCTACGAGCAGTACTTC; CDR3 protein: CAISAAAEGSYEQYF
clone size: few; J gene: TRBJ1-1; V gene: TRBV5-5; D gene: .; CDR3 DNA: TGTGCCAGCAGCTTGCTTGGGGTAACCACTGAAGCTTTCTTT; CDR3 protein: CASSLLGVTTEAFF
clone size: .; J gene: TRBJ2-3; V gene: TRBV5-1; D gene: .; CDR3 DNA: TGCGCCAGCAGCTTGGACCCGACAGGCAACTCAGATACGCAGTATTTT; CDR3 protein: CASSLDPTGNSDTQYF
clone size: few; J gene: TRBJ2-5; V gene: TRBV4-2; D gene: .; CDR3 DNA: TGTGCCAGCAGCCCACTAGCAGCTTGGGCTCAAGAGACCCAGTACTTC; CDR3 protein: CASSPLAAWAQETQYF